This T cell receptor beta chain comes out of a study of blood T cell repertoires in COVID-19. Across the study: Specimens from acute and convalescent COVID-19 originated in the United States, Italy and Spain. PBMCs, B-cell-depleted T cells, or T cells were the source of the cDNA or gDNA that made up the material.

Profiling relied on immunoSEQ multiplex PCR, and the TCRdb table lists in-frame clones only, not all of them. This sample has about 290,000 clones, with 85% found just once. This clonotype was sampled from a woman aged 45-65 years with active or convalescent COVID-19. Input material: peripheral blood.

The DNA for the CDR3 is TGTGCCACCAGTGTCTATCCCGACTACAATGAGCAGTTCTTC. Encoded protein: CATSVYPDYNEQFF. The chain links TRBV24-1 to TRBJ2-1; D gene uncertain. V lost 5 bases and J lost 3, with 10 bases in between. Germline V lookup: CDR1 KGHDR, CDR2 SFDVKD. CDR3 length: 14 amino acids.